This T cell receptor (beta chain) was obtained from a study of cytomegalovirus exposure and HLA in healthy donors. The germline CDR1 and CDR2 sequences are SGHTA and FQGNSA. The CDR3 sequence is 15 residues long. The germline V and J ends were trimmed by 5 bases and 8 bases, with 19 bases remaining between them. General study results and limits: According to an earlier analysis, most TCR beta V segments yielded productive rearrangements about 87% or about 30% of the time. In vitro assays verified that three CMV-associated chains recognized CMV antigens specifically. A missense variant in DCLRE1C was later tied to TCR beta V- and J-gene trimming.

On this clone itself: Its matching antigen is unknown. At the DNA level, this CDR3 is encoded by other sequences in the same sample as well.

The PCR was carried out with 60 Vbeta primers and 13 Jbeta primers. Assay: immunoSEQ multiplex PCR; the TCRdb copy retains only in-frame clones and omits some. The sample contains about 130,000 clones, roughly 74% of which appear only once. The chain is built from TRBV7-2 and TRBJ2-1; possible D gene TRBD2, 7 bases. What was sequenced was PBMCs. This clonotype originated in a woman between 45 and 60 years old in good health and CMV-seropositive. CDR3 coding DNA: TGTGCCAGCAGCCCAAACTCCGGGGGGCGCGATGAGCAGTTCTTC. Protein: CASSPNSGGRDEQFF.